Listed below are T cell receptor beta chains from one sample, sequenced in a study of CD8+CD57+ T cells in acquired aplastic anemia. TCRdb re-called the reads with MiXCR, one entry per CDR3 protein. This table holds about 160,000 distinct CDR3 sequences, 71% found once. Sequencing was done on a sample of sorted CD4+, CD8+, or CD8+CD57+ T cells (not recorded which) from PBMCs. The source of these receptors is a human donor with aplastic anemia. CDR3s include the opening cysteine and the closing phenylalanine or tryptophan. Fields, in order: J gene, V gene, clone size, D gene, CDR3 protein, CDR3 DNA. A D gene is named only where the DNA matches it firmly. The size of a clone is reported for some rows only, either as once, few or many, or as a class for expanded clones.

j_gene: TRBJ2-2; v_gene: TRBV5-1; abundance: .; d_gene: TRBD2; CDR3aa: CASSLVAGENTGELFF; CDR3nt: TGCGCCAGCAGCCTGGTAGCGGGAGAGAACACCGGGGAGCTGTTTTTT
j_gene: TRBJ1-2; v_gene: TRBV10-3; abundance: once; d_gene: .; CDR3aa: CAISKGGDYGYTF; CDR3nt: TGTGCCATCAGTAAGGGGGGGGACTATGGCTACACCTTC
j_gene: TRBJ1-1; v_gene: TRBV2; abundance: .; d_gene: .; CDR3aa: CASSEALPTEAFF; CDR3nt: TGTGCCAGCAGTGAAGCGCTTCCTACTGAAGCTTTCTTT
j_gene: TRBJ2-1; v_gene: TRBV7-9; abundance: .; d_gene: .; CDR3aa: CASSLGLAGGQFF; CDR3nt: TGTGCCAGCAGTCTTGGACTAGCAGGGGGACAGTTCTTC
j_gene: TRBJ2-1; v_gene: TRBV20-1; abundance: .; d_gene: TRBD2; CDR3aa: CSAGGGPGPNEQFF; CDR3nt: TGCAGTGCTGGGGGGGGACCGGGCCCCAATGAGCAGTTCTTC
j_gene: TRBJ1-2; v_gene: TRBV7-9; abundance: .; d_gene: TRBD1; CDR3aa: CASIEPTGNYGYTF; CDR3nt: TGTGCCAGCATCGAACCGACAGGGAACTATGGCTACACCTTC
j_gene: TRBJ1-2; v_gene: TRBV10-3; abundance: .; d_gene: TRBD1; CDR3aa: CAISADITGVHGYTF; CDR3nt: TGTGCCATCAGTGCCGATATAACAGGGGTCCATGGCTACACCTTC
j_gene: TRBJ2-7; v_gene: TRBV7-9; abundance: many; d_gene: .; CDR3aa: CASSLAPLSFLSYEQYF; CDR3nt: TGTGCCAGCAGCTTAGCGCCTTTAAGTTTCCTCTCCTACGAGCAGTACTTC
j_gene: TRBJ2-2; v_gene: TRBV10-3; abundance: few; d_gene: .; CDR3aa: CAISDWVDANTGELFF; CDR3nt: TGTGCCATCAGTGATTGGGTGGACGCGAACACCGGGGAGCTGTTTTTT
j_gene: TRBJ1-2; v_gene: TRBV20-1; abundance: few; d_gene: .; CDR3aa: CSVEVPGNYGYTF; CDR3nt: TGCAGTGTCGAAGTCCCGGGGAACTATGGCTACACCTTC
j_gene: TRBJ1-2; v_gene: TRBV7-8; abundance: few; d_gene: .; CDR3aa: CASSQGTFGPGYTF; CDR3nt: .
j_gene: TRBJ1-1; v_gene: TRBV12-3/TRBV12-4; abundance: few; d_gene: TRBD1; CDR3aa: CASSPDRGVGTEAFF; CDR3nt: TGTGCCAGCAGCCCTGACAGGGGCGTGGGCACTGAAGCTTTCTTT
j_gene: TRBJ1-1; v_gene: TRBV20-1; abundance: .; d_gene: .; CDR3aa: CSVWYGIMNTEAFF; CDR3nt: TGCAGTGTATGGTACGGGATAATGAACACTGAAGCTTTCTTT
j_gene: TRBJ2-1; v_gene: TRBV7-2; abundance: .; d_gene: .; CDR3aa: CASSLGHTYNEQFF; CDR3nt: TGTGCCAGCAGCTTAGGGCACACCTACAATGAGCAGTTCTTC
j_gene: TRBJ1-2; v_gene: TRBV24-1; abundance: few; d_gene: .; CDR3aa: CATSPTSPGNYYGYTF; CDR3nt: TGTGCCACCAGTCCCACCTCGCCCGGGAACTACTATGGCTACACCTTC
j_gene: TRBJ2-7; v_gene: TRBV11-3; abundance: many; d_gene: .; CDR3aa: CASSLGSDAGEQYF; CDR3nt: TGTGCCAGCAGCTTAGGTAGCGACGCGGGCGAGCAGTACTTC
j_gene: TRBJ2-3; v_gene: TRBV20-1; abundance: .; d_gene: .; CDR3aa: CSARDGRDTQYF; CDR3nt: TGCAGTGCTAGGGACGGCAGAGATACGCAGTATTTT
j_gene: TRBJ1-6; v_gene: TRBV6-4; abundance: medium-sized; d_gene: .; CDR3aa: CASSEKENSPLHF; CDR3nt: TGTGCCAGCAGTGAAAAGGAGAATTCACCCCTCCACTTT
j_gene: TRBJ1-4; v_gene: TRBV5-1; abundance: .; d_gene: TRBD1; CDR3aa: CASSREQGDGEKLFF; CDR3nt: TGCGCCAGCAGCAGGGAACAGGGGGATGGGGAAAAACTGTTTTTT
j_gene: TRBJ1-2; v_gene: TRBV24-1; abundance: .; d_gene: TRBD1; CDR3aa: CATRDRGIVGYTF; CDR3nt: TGTGCCACCAGGGACAGGGGCATAGTTGGCTACACCTTC
j_gene: TRBJ2-7; v_gene: TRBV20-1; abundance: .; d_gene: TRBD1; CDR3aa: CSASPRTGSGEQYF; CDR3nt: TGCAGTGCTAGCCCCCGGACAGGCTCTGGCGAGCAGTACTTC
j_gene: TRBJ2-3; v_gene: TRBV5-1; abundance: .; d_gene: TRBD2; CDR3aa: CASSSRLAGGQDTQYF; CDR3nt: TGCGCCAGCAGCTCCCGACTAGCGGGGGGGCAAGATACGCAGTATTTT
j_gene: TRBJ1-2; v_gene: TRBV29-1; abundance: medium-sized; d_gene: .; CDR3aa: CSVMGAGKHGYTF; CDR3nt: TGCAGCGTTATGGGGGCGGGGAAGCATGGCTACACCTTC
j_gene: TRBJ2-7; v_gene: TRBV12-3/TRBV12-4; abundance: .; d_gene: TRBD2; CDR3aa: CASSPISGSGYEQYF; CDR3nt: TGTGCCAGCAGTCCCATTAGCGGGAGTGGATACGAGCAGTACTTC
j_gene: TRBJ1-6; v_gene: TRBV7-9; abundance: .; d_gene: TRBD1; CDR3aa: CASIGEGQNSPLHF; CDR3nt: TGTGCCAGCATAGGCGAGGGACAGAATTCACCCCTCCACTTT
j_gene: TRBJ1-2; v_gene: TRBV15; abundance: .; d_gene: TRBD1; CDR3aa: CATSSGTGGVSGYGYTF; CDR3nt: TGTGCCACCAGCTCCGGGACAGGGGGAGTGTCGGGCTATGGCTACACCTTC
j_gene: TRBJ2-2; v_gene: TRBV2; abundance: .; d_gene: TRBD2; CDR3aa: CASFGTSGGALGTGELFF; CDR3nt: TGTGCCAGTTTCGGCACTAGCGGGGGGGCCTTAGGCACCGGGGAGCTGTTTTTT
j_gene: TRBJ1-1; v_gene: TRBV2; abundance: .; d_gene: .; CDR3aa: CASSFMGTEAFF; CDR3nt: TGTGCCAGCAGCTTCATGGGAACTGAAGCTTTCTTT
j_gene: TRBJ1-1; v_gene: TRBV9; abundance: .; d_gene: .; CDR3aa: CASSASGQYTEAFF; CDR3nt: TGTGCCAGCAGCGCGTCCGGACAGTACACTGAAGCTTTCTTT
j_gene: TRBJ2-5; v_gene: TRBV2; abundance: .; d_gene: TRBD1; CDR3aa: CASVEGTGSQETQYF; CDR3nt: TGTGCCAGCGTTGAAGGGACAGGGAGCCAAGAGACCCAGTACTTC
j_gene: TRBJ2-7; v_gene: TRBV11-2; abundance: .; d_gene: TRBD2; CDR3aa: CASSSRTSGVPYEQYF; CDR3nt: TGTGCCAGCAGCTCCCGAACTAGCGGGGTACCCTACGAGCAGTACTTC
j_gene: TRBJ2-3; v_gene: TRBV24-1; abundance: .; d_gene: .; CDR3aa: CATSDYQDGTDTQYF; CDR3nt: TGTGCCACCAGTGATTATCAGGATGGCACAGATACGCAGTATTTT
j_gene: TRBJ2-3; v_gene: TRBV5-1; abundance: once; d_gene: .; CDR3aa: CASSHGVSSTDTQYF; CDR3nt: TGCGCCAGCAGCCACGGAGTATCTAGCACAGATACGCAGTATTTT
j_gene: TRBJ2-2; v_gene: TRBV9; abundance: few; d_gene: .; CDR3aa: CASSPHRVTGELFF; CDR3nt: TGTGCCAGCAGCCCCCACAGGGTCACCGGGGAGCTGTTTTTT
j_gene: TRBJ1-2; v_gene: TRBV20-1; abundance: few; d_gene: .; CDR3aa: CSARDLKHANYGYTF; CDR3nt: TGCAGTGCTAGAGATCTTAAACACGCTAACTATGGCTACACCTTC
j_gene: TRBJ2-7; v_gene: TRBV5-6; abundance: .; d_gene: .; CDR3aa: CASSLGVGLGRYF; CDR3nt: TGTGCCAGCAGCTTGGGGGTCGGGTTGGGGCGGTACTTC
j_gene: TRBJ1-4; v_gene: TRBV9; abundance: .; d_gene: TRBD1; CDR3aa: CASSAGTATNEKLFF; CDR3nt: TGTGCCAGCAGCGCGGGGACAGCAACTAATGAAAAACTGTTTTTT
j_gene: TRBJ1-5; v_gene: TRBV6-4; abundance: .; d_gene: .; CDR3aa: CASTDLTSNQPQHF; CDR3nt: TGTGCCAGCACCGATTTGACAAGCAATCAGCCCCAGCATTTT
j_gene: TRBJ1-1; v_gene: TRBV12-5; abundance: .; d_gene: .; CDR3aa: CASGLEGGEAFF; CDR3nt: TGTGCTAGTGGTCTGGAGGGGGGTGAAGCTTTCTTT
j_gene: TRBJ1-1; v_gene: TRBV7-2; abundance: .; d_gene: .; CDR3aa: CASSFLYGQKTEAFF; CDR3nt: TGTGCCAGCAGCTTTTTGTACGGACAGAAGACTGAAGCTTTCTTT
j_gene: TRBJ1-5; v_gene: TRBV7-2; abundance: .; d_gene: .; CDR3aa: CASSLVRDSNQPQHF; CDR3nt: TGTGCCAGCAGCTTAGTCCGGGACAGCAATCAGCCCCAGCATTTT
j_gene: TRBJ2-3; v_gene: TRBV9; abundance: .; d_gene: .; CDR3aa: CASSVIDLEYTDTQYF; CDR3nt: TGTGCCAGCAGCGTAATTGATTTGGAGTACACAGATACGCAGTATTTT
j_gene: TRBJ2-2; v_gene: TRBV9; abundance: .; d_gene: TRBD2; CDR3aa: CASSVLPGTSLTGELFF; CDR3nt: TGTGCCAGCAGCGTCCTACCCGGGACTAGCCTAACCGGGGAGCTGTTTTTT
j_gene: TRBJ1-1; v_gene: TRBV2; abundance: .; d_gene: .; CDR3aa: CASRPGLDSYTEALF; CDR3nt: TGTGCCAGCAGACCAGGATTGGACAGTTACACTGAAGCTCTCTTT
j_gene: TRBJ2-1; v_gene: TRBV6-5; abundance: many; d_gene: .; CDR3aa: CASMTGDVGEQFF; CDR3nt: TGTGCCAGCATGACGGGAGATGTAGGGGAGCAGTTCTTC